The present T cell receptor (beta chain) was sequenced within a study of yellow fever vaccine responses in identical twins. Concerning this clonotype itself: What it recognizes is unknown.

Germline V gene data show CDR1 as SGHAT and CDR2 as FQNNGV. The germline V and J ends were trimmed by 3 bases and 1 base, with 9 bases remaining between them. CDR3 length: 15 residues. Regarding the study as a whole: Twins reportedly mounted vaccine T cell responses that seemed partly convergent, partly personalized.

TCRdb processed the RT-PCR reads anew with MiXCR; each CDR3 protein has one entry. Of around 7,200 distinct CDR3 sequences in the sample, 86% are singletons; the top ten hold about 1.1%. The chain uses TRBV11-2 and TRBJ2-2, with D perhaps TRBD2 (5 bases). Sequencing used T cells from blood (PBMCs), unsorted or a sorted subset (not recorded which), obtained before or after yellow fever vaccination (not recorded which). This TCR came from a woman between 18 and 30 years old who received the yellow fever vaccine. CDR3 nucleotide sequence: TGTGCCAGCAGCTTCTACGCGGGGAACACCGGGGAGCTGTTTTTT. Translated: CASSFYAGNTGELFF.